The clone carrying this TCR beta chain has only one observation. The antigen remains unidentified. This sample was included in a study of cytomegalovirus exposure and HLA in healthy donors. At the level of the study: Early released data comprised around 85 million unique TCRs from HLA-typed donors. Study observations and caveats: On later analysis, the bulk of CMV-associated TCR beta chains appeared to be HLA-restricted. Later analysis revealed greater clonal expansion in HLA-associated TCR beta chains than in equally common others.

PCR employed 60 Vbeta and 13 Jbeta primers. Produced via immunoSEQ multiplex PCR; TCRdb's table is partial and in-frame only. The repertoire holds some 110,000 clones, with 65% to 75% as singletons. The CDR3 spans 14 residues. Germline V gene lookup returns CDR1 GTSNPN and CDR2 SVGIG (reference sequence). Trimming shortened V by 1 base and J by 2 bases, and 9 bases separated the two germline ends. The clonotype comes from a man aged 30-40 years in good health and CMV-seropositive. Sample: PBMCs. The rearrangement joins TRBV30 to TRBJ1-5, with D perhaps TRBD1 (5 bases). The CDR3 bases are TGTGCCTGGAGTGAGGGAGGGGGCAATCAGCCCCAGCATTTT. Amino acids: CAWSEGGGNQPQHF.